Here is one T cell receptor beta chain with its context. The antigen it recognizes is unknown. No quality values exist for individual bases; no much larger clone is one base distant. The sample belongs to a study of Tregs in tolerant kidney transplant recipients (dated by TCRdb to 2018 to 2020). Describing the broader study: Related donors were used in the transplants with nonmyeloablative bone marrow transplantation, and mixed chimerism was transient in the human trials. TCRbeta sequencing was used in the study to identify donor-specific regulatory T cells before combined kidney and bone marrow transplantation, and the identified cells were then tracked after transplant. Broader findings and caveats from the paper: Donor-specific Treg expansion was found to exceed global Treg expansion in tolerant patients, suggesting antigen-driven rather than nonspecific expansion. The study was limited by small patient numbers, and the findings need validation in larger populations and under other immunosuppression protocols. For some patients, the PCR primers changed as time went on, which meant samples from those patients could not be compared with one another at the nucleotide level. Biological reproducibility was not examined directly, but technical replication error appeared to be minimal. Expanding Tregs with activated donor B cells appeared to identify the most biologically relevant and donor-specific TCRbeta repertoire.

From the cysteine up to the phenylalanine, the CDR3 has a length of 14 residues. Only the CDR3 DNA is retained, 42 bases long and in frame from the first base. The germline ends are 13 bases apart after V is trimmed by 4 bases and J by 6 bases. Looking up the germline V gene yields CDR1 LGHNA and CDR2 YNFKEQ. Reading the label with the study, this specimen's time point is: blood sample drawn before combined kidney and bone marrow transplant. Unstimulated Tregs (CD4+CD25+CD127-), CD4+ non-Tregs (CD4+CD25-), CD4 and CD8 cells were FACS-sorted from thawed PBMCs. Patients were 4 combined kidney and bone marrow transplant recipients from the ITN036ST trial, and only these trial subjects had samples available. Healthy control blood was processed to PBMCs with a Ficoll density gradient and then cryopreserved, whereas patient PBMCs were collected both before and after transplant. For TCRbeta CDR3 sequencing, genomic DNA from the sorted cells was extracted using the QIAGEN DNeasy Blood and Tissue Kit. Through immunoSEQ, high-throughput TCRbeta CDR3 sequencing was done commercially, including PCR amplification with internal controls and bias correction. Processing in the source paper ran as follows. Unique productive TCRbeta sequences were defined by CDR3 nucleotide sequence when primers matched and otherwise by CDR3 amino acid sequence together with Vbeta and Jbeta genes. As a correction for sorting error, sequences shared between sorted populations at a frequency ratio of 2:1 or less were discarded, and the remaining shared sequences were assigned to the higher population. A sequence counted as donor-reactive if, in CFSE-low cells, the sequence had a frequency of at least 0.01% and was expanded at least 5-fold compared with unstimulated cells. Jensen-Shannon divergence, calculated on the top 100 TCRbeta sequences ranked by frequency, was used to quantify repertoire divergence. When a sample had multiple sequencing runs, each run was corrected for sorting error separately and the runs were then pooled. TCRdb retrieved this table from immuneACCESS and kept in-frame rearrangements only. Not all clones are present; in checked studies, unresolved V genes account for under half, and no reason is known for the remainder. V, J and clone size reflect that table, while D and trimming were determined from the DNA. The sample table shows about 83,000 clones, and 95% to 98% are seen once. Of the sample, approximately 0.56% falls within the top ten clones.

The specimen was CD4+ T cells from blood, collected before the transplant. This sequence was found in a human donor who received a combined kidney and bone marrow transplant. The sequence is built from TRBV4-2 and TRBJ1-5; possibly the D gene is TRBD1, per 6 matching bases. The DNA sequence is TGTGCCAGCAGCCCCGACAGGTATCGTCAGCCCCAGCATTTT. It translates as CASSPDRYRQPQHF.